These 23 T cell receptor beta chains were all obtained from the same sample, sequenced in a study of identical twins. Via MiXCR, TCRdb re-called the 5' RACE reads, giving one row per CDR3 protein. This table has approximately 890,000 distinct CDR3 sequences, over 9% appearing once. The sample was also reused in another study, on yellow fever vaccine responses in identical twins.

Sample: PBMCs. The receptors shown here come from a woman under 30 in good health.

V gene TRBV5-1 combines with J gene TRBJ2-7; no clear D. The CDR3 covers 13 residues. Trimming removed 2 bases from V and 3 bases from J, with 9 bases in between. Germline-derived CDR1 and CDR2 are SGHRS and YFSETQ. The CDR3 region has the DNA TGCGCCAGCAGCTTAAACACGGGCTACGAGCAGTACTTC. Residues: CASSLNTGYEQYF. Full variable domain (remainder filled in from reference TRBV5-1 and TRBJ2-7): KAGVTQTPRYLIKTRGQQVTLSCSPISGHRSVSWYQQTPGQGLQFLFEYFSETQRNKGNFPGRFSGRQFSNSRSEMNVSTLELGDSALYLCASSLNTGYEQYFGPGTRLTVT.

This clonotype was counted a few times. The chain has TRBV10-2 and TRBJ2-7, with D tentatively TRBD1 or TRBD2 (6 bases each). The CDR3 contains 17 residues. Between the trimmed V and J ends, which lost 0 bases and 9 bases, there was a span of 24 bases. CDR1 and CDR2 from the germline V gene are WSHSY and SAAADI. CDR3 in DNA: TGCGCCAGCAGTGAGTCGGGGGGAGAAACAGGGCCTCGGTGGCAGTACGTC. Protein: CASSESGGETGPRWQYV.

This clonotype was picked up a small number of times. The rearrangement joins TRBV9 to TRBJ2-7, with D perhaps matching TRBD2 (6 bases). The CDR3 spans 15 residues. Germline CDR1 SGDLS, CDR2 YYNGEE. Trimming removed 0 bases from V and 2 bases from J, with 12 bases in between. The CDR3 loop reads CASSVGVGGAYEQYF. In nucleotides, the CDR3 is TGTGCCAGCAGCGTAGGCGTCGGGGGTGCCTACGAGCAGTACTTC.

The chain employs TRBV7-3 and TRBJ2-2; tentatively, D is TRBD2 (7 bases). CDR1 is SGHTA and CDR2 is FQGTGA in the germline V gene. V lost 4 bases to trimming and J lost 5 bases, with 14 bases between them. The CDR3 covers 15 residues. The CDR3 reads CASSYLGGRTGELFF. Here the CDR3 DNA reads TGTGCCAGCAGCTACTTGGGGGGGCGTACCGGGGAGCTGTTTTTT. The whole variable domain, filled in from reference TRBV7-3 and TRBJ2-2, reads GAGVSQTPSNKVTEKGKYVELRCDPISGHTALYWYRQSLGQGPEFLIYFQGTGAADDSGLPNDRFFAVRPEGSVSTLKIQRTERGDSAVYLCASSYLGGRTGELFFGEGSRLTVL.

This clonotype occurred many times. This chain connects TRBV28 to TRBJ2-7, with 9 positions matching TRBD1. V lost 1 base to trimming and J lost 7 bases; unmatched junction nucleotides: 8. CDR1 and CDR2 (germline): MDHEN, SYDVKM. This CDR3 has 15 amino acids. CDR3 DNA sequence: TGTGCCAGCAGTTTATCCACAGGGGGCTATCGAGAGCAGTACTTC. The encoded protein is CASSLSTGGYREQYF.

This clonotype was seen more than once but under ten times. The rearrangement joins TRBV27 to TRBJ2-3, with a possible D match to TRBD2 (5 bases). Germline CDR1 reads MNHEY; CDR2 reads SMNVEV (reference sequence). The V end lost 8 bases, the J end lost 0 bases, and 18 bases lay between the germline ends. The CDR3 runs 16 residues. CDR3 sequence (DNA): TGTGCCAGCCGTAAGAAAAGCGGTTTTAGCACAGATACGCAGTATTTT. Its translation is CASRKKSGFSTDTQYF.

The chain has TRBV29-1 and TRBJ2-1; D unclear. CDR3 length: 13 residues. Trimming took 3 bases from V and 1 from J, leaving 7 bases between them. CDR1 is SQVTM, CDR2 ANQGSEA, per germline. CDR3 in amino acids: CSVESRSYNEQFF. The DNA for the CDR3 is TGCAGCGTTGAGTCGCGGTCCTACAATGAGCAGTTCTTC.

In its sample, this clonotype was seen a few times. The rearrangement links TRBV10-3 to TRBJ1-1; no definite D call. This CDR3 has 16 amino acids. V lost 0 bases and J lost 4, with 15 bases in between. The germline CDR1 and CDR2 sequences are ENHRY and SYGVKD. CDR3 nucleotide sequence: TGTGCCATCAGTGAGTCGAAGTTTGGTCTTGGCACTGAAGCTTTCTTT. It yields the protein CAISESKFGLGTEAFF.

This CDR3 reads CASSYSSRQVYTDTQYF. DNA of the CDR3: TGTGCCAGCAGTTACTCGAGCAGACAGGTTTACACAGATACGCAGTATTTT. This rearrangement joins TRBV6-5 to TRBJ2-3; maybe TRBD1 (6 bases). The CDR3 has 17 amino acids. The germline V gene has CDR1 MNHEY and CDR2 SVGAGI. V gave up 0 bases and J gave up 2 bases, with 15 bases separating them.

This clonotype was recorded many times. The V call is TRBV5-4, the J call TRBJ2-2; D is ambiguous. Germline V gene data show CDR1 as SGHNT and CDR2 as YYREEE (reference sequence). The germline V and J ends were trimmed by 2 bases and 7 bases, with 6 bases remaining between them. The CDR3 consists of 12 residues. The CDR3 here is CASSFEYGELFF. The CDR3, as DNA: TGTGCCAGCAGCTTTGAGTACGGGGAGCTGTTTTTT.

This clonotype was seen only a few times. V is TRBV28 and J is TRBJ2-1; TRBD2 matches at 8 bases. The CDR3 has 15 amino acids. Germline V gives CDR1 MDHEN, CDR2 SYDVKM. Trimming removed 3 bases from V and 9 bases from J; junction bases left unmatched: 10. CDR3 region: CASSFSGGQYTEQFF. In nucleotides, the CDR3 is TGTGCCAGCAGTTTCTCGGGGGGGCAGTATACTGAGCAGTTCTTC.

This clonotype has more than one count but fewer than ten. The rearrangement links TRBV28 to TRBJ2-7; 10 nucleotides line up with TRBD1. Trimming took 6 bases from V and 3 from J; bases not matched to a gene: 5. The CDR3 covers 14 residues. CDR1 and CDR2 from the germline V gene are MDHEN and SYDVKM. CDR3 sequence (DNA): TGTGCCAGCAGGACCCGGGACAGGGGCTACGAGCAGTACTTC. Protein: CASRTRDRGYEQYF.

J is TRBJ2-3 and V is TRBV10-3, with a tentative D call TRBD2 (5 bases). This CDR3 contains 14 residues. CDR1 is ENHRY, CDR2 SYGVKD, per germline. The ends were cut back, 10 bases at V and 4 bases at J, with 18 bases in the middle. CDR3 amino acids: CATRLGPRADTQYF. In DNA, the CDR3 is TGTGCCACACGATTGGGCCCGCGGGCAGATACGCAGTATTTT.

This clonotype was observed a handful of times. This rearrangement joins TRBV5-1 to TRBJ2-5; D gene uncertain. V was clipped by 0 bases and J by 5 bases, with 14 bases between them. The CDR3 sequence is 15 residues long. The germline gives CDR1 SGHRS, CDR2 YFSETQ. CDR3: CASSLEAGLSETQYF. The CDR3 bases are TGCGCCAGCAGCTTGGAGGCAGGTCTCTCGGAGACCCAGTACTTC.

There are many counts of this clonotype. DNA for the CDR3: TGTGCCAGCAGTTTTTCCCCGCAGCTCTATGGCTACACCTTC. It is translated as CASSFSPQLYGYTF. The chain combines TRBV28 with TRBJ1-2, with unresolved D. The CDR3 sequence is 14 residues long. Trimming removed 3 bases at V and 4 bases at J, with 12 bases between. Germline loops: CDR1 MDHEN, CDR2 SYDVKM.

This clonotype is a singleton in its sample. This chain connects TRBV7-3 to TRBJ2-1, with a weak D call TRBD2 (7 bases). With 3 bases removed from V and 5 bases from J, the gap between germline ends came to 17 bases. Germline CDR1 is SGHTA and CDR2 is FQGTGA. The CDR3 totals 16 residues. For the CDR3, the DNA is TGTGCCAGCAGCTTTGCGGGGGCAGGGGTGAACAATGAGCAGTTCTTC. This codes for CASSFAGAGVNNEQFF.

This clonotype occurred many times. CDR3 region: CASSTLAEGLNEQFF. In nucleotides, the CDR3 is TGTGCCAGCAGCACGCTAGCGGAAGGCTTGAATGAGCAGTTCTTC. The chain carries TRBV28 and TRBJ2-1; 7 nucleotides align to TRBD2. The CDR3 is made up of 15 amino acids. The V segment lost 6 bases and the J segment 7 bases; nucleotides outside the gene matches: 12. Germline CDR1 is MDHEN and CDR2 is SYDVKM.

This clonotype has only a few counts. V is TRBV9 and J is TRBJ2-2, with 9 bases matching TRBD2. Germline trimming cut 3 bases from V and 6 bases from J; bases unmatched to any gene: 12. Germline V gives CDR1 SGDLS, CDR2 YYNGEE. CDR3 length: 17 amino acids. The CDR3 here is CASSARDSGSRPGELFF. CDR3 in DNA: TGTGCCAGCAGCGCTAGAGATAGCGGGAGTCGGCCCGGGGAGCTGTTTTTT.

This clonotype occurred a few times. CDR3 in amino acids: CATSSVSLWPQHF. CDR3 coding DNA: TGTGCCACCAGCAGTGTTTCCTTGTGGCCCCAGCATTTT. The chain recombines TRBV15 with TRBJ1-5; D remains ambiguous. Germline V lookup: CDR1 LNHNV, CDR2 YYDKDF (reference sequence). CDR3 size: 13 residues. V shed 3 bases and J shed 9 bases, with 12 bases lying between them.

This clonotype was detected only a few times. This rearrangement joins TRBV12-3 or TRBV12-4 to TRBJ2-5; 8 positions match TRBD2. V shed 7 bases and J 5 bases; nucleotides not matched to a gene: 12. This CDR3 comprises 15 residues. In DNA, the CDR3 is TGTGCCAGCAAAGGCGGCGGTGGCGGGAGGGAGACCCAGTACTTC. Its translation: CASKGGGGGRETQYF.

This clonotype has at least ten counts. The V gene is TRBV7-8, the J gene TRBJ2-2, with TRBD2 identical over 14 bases. V was pared by 3 bases and J by 0 bases, with 6 bases of the junction left unmatched. This CDR3 region has 19 residues. Germline V gene data show CDR1 as SGHVS and CDR2 as FQNEAQ. CDR3 amino acids: CASSFTRTSGGTNTGELFF. CDR3 DNA: TGTGCCAGCAGCTTTACCCGGACTAGCGGGGGGACGAACACCGGGGAGCTGTTTTTT.

The CDR3 loop reads CSVAEQGREQPQHF. DNA of the CDR3: TGCAGCGTTGCCGAACAGGGGAGGGAGCAGCCCCAGCATTTT. This chain joins TRBV29-1 and TRBJ1-5, with 7 bases matching TRBD1. Germline V gene sequence: CDR1 SQVTM, CDR2 ANQGSEA. The CDR3 extends over 14 amino acids. Losses at the gene ends were 4 bases for V and 7 bases for J; bases not matched to a gene: 10.

The chain uses TRBV7-9 and TRBJ2-3; a weak D match, TRBD2 (5 bases). The CDR3 length is 14 residues. The V gene's germline CDR1 is SEHNR and CDR2 FQNEAQ (reference sequence). V was cut by 3 bases and J by 2 bases, with 9 bases left in between. CDR3 protein: CASSFKRPTDTQYF. DNA of the CDR3: TGTGCCAGCAGCTTCAAGCGGCCCACAGATACGCAGTATTTT.